Following are 22 T cell receptor beta chains from one sample sequenced in a study of breast tumors, draining lymph nodes, adjacent tissues. TCRdb re-called the multiplex PCR reads through MiXCR, storing one row per CDR3 protein. Counted here are some 140,000 distinct CDR3 sequences, 20% to 25% occurring once; the ten biggest clones make up about 2.2%. Samples came from axillary lymph nodes draining the breast cancer. Sequencing was done on a sample of axillary lymph node tissue. Receptor source: a female donor with breast cancer. Some clones in this sample may be carry-over from other donors' samples.

This chain joins TRBV5-8 and TRBJ2-6, with a weak D call TRBD1 (5 bases). The germline CDR1 and CDR2 sequences are SGHTS and YDEGEE. The CDR3 is made up of 15 amino acids. The V gene lost 6 bases and the J gene lost 1 base, with 11 bases spanning the gap. The CDR3 coding sequence is TGTGCCAGCACCCGAAGGGGTTCTGGGGCCAACGTCCTGACTTTC. Translation gives CASTRRGSGANVLTF.

At least ten counts were recorded for this clonotype. The chain couples TRBV4-1 to TRBJ2-7, with D possibly matching TRBD2 (5 bases). CDR3 length equals 14 residues. Looked up from germline, CDR1 is MGHRA and CDR2 is YSYEKL. Deletions cut 7 bases from V and 2 bases from J, with 15 bases between. CDR3 region: CASTEGPQTYEQYF. The CDR3 coding sequence is TGCGCCAGCACAGAGGGCCCCCAAACCTACGAGCAGTACTTC.

This clonotype was seen ten or more times. CDR3 nucleotides: TGCAGTGCTAGGCGAAGCGGAGGGCCGGGGGTCGGGGCGGAGACCCAGTACTTC. This codes for CSARRSGGPGVGAETQYF. The rearrangement links TRBV20-1 to TRBJ2-5, with a weak D call TRBD2 (6 bases). The CDR3 runs 18 residues. Germline V gene sequence: CDR1 DFQATT, CDR2 SNEGSKA (reference sequence). With 3 bases removed from V and 5 bases from J, the gap between germline ends came to 28 bases.

This clonotype has only a few counts. The chain employs TRBV20-1 and TRBJ1-1; D perhaps matches TRBD1 (6 bases). CDR3 size: 12 residues. Trimming left V 6 bases short and J 1 base short, with 9 bases between. CDR1 and CDR2 from the germline V gene are DFQATT and SNEGSKA (reference sequence). DNA of the CDR3: TGCAGTGCATCCAGGGGGAACACTGAAGCTTTCTTT. It is translated as CSASRGNTEAFF.

The V gene is TRBV6-6, the J gene TRBJ2-7; possibly TRBD1 or TRBD2 for D (5 bases each). Per the germline V gene, CDR1 is MNHNY and CDR2 is SVGAGI (reference sequence). The CDR3 runs to 15 residues. V lost 6 bases and J lost 2, with 17 bases in between. The CDR3 protein is CASSPPGPATYEQYF. CDR3 nucleotide sequence: TGTGCCAGCAGCCCTCCGGGACCGGCGACCTACGAGCAGTACTTC.

On this clonotype: One end of the junction varies from germline; a read error may be responsible. The chain joins TRBV9 to TRBJ1-5; 7 bases line up with TRBD1. CDR3 length equals 15 residues. Germline CDR1 SGDLS, CDR2 YYNGEE. CDR3 residues: CTSSERGLGNQPQHF. The CDR3 region has the DNA TGTACCAGCAGCGAAAGGGGGCTAGGCAATCAGCCCCAGCATTTT. Based on the CDR3 plus reference TRBV9 and TRBJ1-5, the full variable domain is DSGVTQTPKHLITATGQRVTLRCSPRSGDLSVYWYQQSLDQGLQFLIQYYNGEERAKGNILERFSAQQFPDLHSELNLSSLELGDSALYFCTSSERGLGNQPQHFGDGTRLSIL.

The table lists this clonotype with many counts. The chain uses TRBV7-9 and TRBJ2-1; the match to TRBD2 covers 8 bases. CDR3 length equals 16 residues. Trimming took 4 bases from V and 0 from J; bases not matched to a gene: 5. Germline assignment: CDR1 SEHNR and CDR2 FQNEAQ (reference sequence). The CDR3 DNA reads as TGTGCCAGCAGCTCTGCCAGCGGGAGCTCCTACAATGAGCAGTTCTTC. Its protein is CASSSASGSSYNEQFF.

Concerning this clonotype itself: Given a much more abundant clone one base away, this may be a read error. The conserved phenylalanine or tryptophan is not found at the CDR3 terminus, so this likely reflects a read error. This chain uses TRBV4-1 with TRBJ1-5; 10 bases match TRBD1. Losses at the gene ends were 1 base for V and 6 bases for J; bases not matched to a gene: 3. The germline V gene has CDR1 MGHRA and CDR2 YSYEKL. CDR3 size: 15 residues. Here the CDR3 DNA reads TGCGCCAGCAGCCAAGTGACAGGGGGCGGTCAGCCCCAGCATCTT. Translated: CASSQVTGGGQPQHL.

This chain joins TRBV6-1 and TRBJ2-1, with 11 bases identical to TRBD2. Trimming took 0 bases from V and 7 from J; bases not matched to a gene: 5. The CDR3 spans 16 residues. Germline CDR1 is MNHNS and CDR2 is SASEGT. CDR3 sequence reads: CASSEATSGRRNEQFF. In nucleotides, the CDR3 is TGTGCCAGCAGTGAAGCAACTAGCGGGAGAAGGAATGAGCAGTTCTTC.

This clonotype was observed many times. The chain employs TRBV6-1 and TRBJ1-5, with D perhaps TRBD1 (5 bases). Germline V gene sequence: CDR1 MNHNS, CDR2 SASEGT. The CDR3 spans 15 residues. V lost 4 bases, J lost 1 base, and 11 bases lay in between. The CDR3 DNA reads as TGTGCCAGCAGTGGAGGGGCAGGGAGCAATCAGCCCCAGCATTTT. This encodes CASSGGAGSNQPQHF.

This clonotype was counted a few times. The chain employs TRBV16 and TRBJ2-7; 7 nucleotides align to TRBD1. V was pared by 5 bases and J by 2 bases, with 3 bases of the junction left unmatched. Germline V lookup: CDR1 KGHSY, CDR2 FQNENV. The CDR3 spans 13 residues. The CDR3: CASSSGQTYEQYF. In nucleotides, the CDR3 is TGTGCCAGCAGCTCGGGACAGACCTACGAGCAGTACTTC.

The rearrangement uses TRBV6-1 and TRBJ2-2; TRBD2 is a possible D gene (5 bases). Trimming pared 2 bases from V and 3 bases from J, leaving 16 bases between. From germline, CDR1 is MNHNS and CDR2 SASEGT. The CDR3 covers 17 residues. CDR3: CASSEQWWEWDTGELFF. In DNA, the CDR3 is TGTGCCAGCAGTGAACAGTGGTGGGAGTGGGACACCGGGGAGCTGTTTTTT.

Notes on this clonotype: An end of the junction differs from the germline gene, which may be a read error. V and J are TRBV20-1 and TRBJ2-1, with 7 bases lining up with TRBD1. Germline CDR1 reads DFQATT; CDR2 reads SNEGSKA (reference sequence). The CDR3 totals 17 residues. The chain's CDR3 is CGAPGLYRGSSYNEQFF. CDR3 coding DNA: TGCGGTGCCCCCGGCCTCTACAGGGGTTCGTCCTACAATGAGCAGTTCTTC.

This clonotype was observed many times. CDR3 loop: CATSSRFGGPQETQYF. CDR3 sequence (DNA): TGTGCCACCAGCAGTAGATTTGGCGGTCCCCAAGAGACCCAGTACTTC. This chain joins TRBV15 and TRBJ2-5; D is uncertain. Trimming took 3 bases from V and 1 from J, leaving 15 bases between them. This CDR3 comprises 16 residues. Germline V gene data show CDR1 as LNHNV and CDR2 as YYDKDF (reference sequence). The full variable domain, completed using reference TRBV15 and TRBJ2-5, is DAMVIQNPRYQVTQFGKPVTLSCSQTLNHNVMYWYQQKSSQAPKLLFHYYDKDFNNEADTPDNFQSRRPNTSFCFLDIRSPGLGDTAMYLCATSSRFGGPQETQYFGPGTRLLVL.

This clonotype was seen ten or more times. V and J are TRBV4-2 and TRBJ1-4; 9 bases are shared with TRBD1. This CDR3 contains 17 residues. The ends lost 0 bases at V and 8 bases at J; junction bases unmatched: 10. Germline V gene sequence: CDR1 LGHNA, CDR2 YNFKEQ. The DNA of the CDR3 is TGTGCCAGCAGCCAAGATGGGACAGGGTCTGGTGGGGAAAAACTGTTTTTT. It yields the protein CASSQDGTGSGGEKLFF.

This clonotype was seen ten or more times. The chain has TRBV27 and TRBJ2-7, with D maybe TRBD1 (6 bases). Trimming stripped 3 bases from V and 3 bases from J, with 9 bases between. Germline loops: CDR1 MNHEY, CDR2 SMNVEV (reference sequence). This CDR3 has 13 amino acids. The chain's CDR3 is CASSFGQFYEQYF. In DNA, the CDR3 is TGTGCCAGCAGTTTCGGACAGTTCTACGAGCAGTACTTC.

The sample holds many counts of this clonotype. This chain links TRBV6-2 or TRBV6-3 with TRBJ2-7; either TRBD1 or TRBD2 may fit D (6 bases each). Per germline, CDR1 MNHEY and CDR2 SVGEGT. The V gene lost 2 bases and the J gene lost 7 bases, with 12 bases spanning the gap. The CDR3 spans 13 residues. The CDR3 here is CASSYSRGGEQYF. The CDR3 coding sequence is TGTGCCAGCAGTTACAGTAGAGGGGGGGAGCAGTACTTC.

This clonotype was counted at least ten times. This sequence joins TRBV5-6 and TRBJ2-1; 7 positions agree with TRBD2. The germline V gene encodes CDR1 SGHDT and CDR2 YYEEEE. This CDR3 has 13 residues. J gave up 7 bases and V 4 bases, and 5 bases lay outside the gene matches. The CDR3 here is CASSLWEGNEQFF. CDR3 coding DNA: TGTGCCAGCAGCCTGTGGGAGGGTAATGAGCAGTTCTTC.

This clonotype was picked up many times. J is TRBJ2-3 and V is TRBV6-5; TRBD2 matches 10 bases. Per germline, CDR1 MNHEY and CDR2 SVGAGI. CDR3 size: 16 residues. After removal of 4 bases from V and 6 bases from J, the junction contained 10 bases not matched to a gene. CDR3 nucleotides: TGTGCCAGCAGTTTAGGACTAGCGGTTTATGCCGATACGCAGTATTTT. Its protein is CASSLGLAVYADTQYF.

This clonotype was counted at least ten times. The chain uses TRBV29-1 and TRBJ2-1, with a weak D call TRBD2 (6 bases). The CDR3 consists of 12 residues. The V gene's germline CDR1 is SQVTM and CDR2 ANQGSEA. V lost 6 bases and J lost 7, with 13 bases in between. Here the CDR3 reads CSVPTRRNEQFF. The DNA for the CDR3 is TGCAGCGTCCCGACTAGGAGGAATGAGCAGTTCTTC.

This clonotype was seen ten or more times. J is TRBJ1-3 and V is TRBV15, with 8 nucleotides matching TRBD1. From germline, CDR1 is LNHNV and CDR2 YYDKDF (reference sequence). With 8 bases clipped from V and 0 bases from J, the junction kept 3 bases outside the gene matches. The CDR3 extends over 14 amino acids. CDR3 loop: CATADRGSGNTIYF. In DNA, the CDR3 is TGTGCCACCGCAGACAGGGGCTCTGGAAACACCATATATTTT.

The chain joins TRBV30 to TRBJ1-4, with TRBD1 identical over 7 bases. The J segment lost 6 bases and the V segment lost 4 bases, leaving 5 bases of the junction unmatched. Per germline, CDR1 GTSNPN and CDR2 SVGIG (reference sequence). CDR3 length: 13 amino acids. CDR3 in DNA: TGTGCCTGGAAGAGGCAGGGGGATGAAAAACTGTTTTTT. Encoded protein: CAWKRQGDEKLFF.